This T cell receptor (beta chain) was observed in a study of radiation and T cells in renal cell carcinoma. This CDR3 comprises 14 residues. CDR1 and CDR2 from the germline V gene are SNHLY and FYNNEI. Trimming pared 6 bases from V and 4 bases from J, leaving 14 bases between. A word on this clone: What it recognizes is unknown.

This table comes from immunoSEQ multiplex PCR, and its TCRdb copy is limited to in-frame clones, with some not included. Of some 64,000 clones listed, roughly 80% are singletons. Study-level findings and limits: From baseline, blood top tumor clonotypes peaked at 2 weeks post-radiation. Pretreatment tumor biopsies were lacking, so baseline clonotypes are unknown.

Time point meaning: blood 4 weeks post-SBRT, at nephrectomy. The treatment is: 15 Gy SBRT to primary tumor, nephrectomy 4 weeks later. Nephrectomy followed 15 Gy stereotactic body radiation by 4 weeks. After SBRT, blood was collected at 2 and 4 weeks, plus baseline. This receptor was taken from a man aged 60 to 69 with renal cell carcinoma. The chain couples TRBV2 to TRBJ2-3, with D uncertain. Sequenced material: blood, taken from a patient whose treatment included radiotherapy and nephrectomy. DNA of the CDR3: TGTGCCAGCAGCGTAAGACTTGGGGCAGATACGCAGTATTTT. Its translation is CASSVRLGADTQYF.